Following are 21 T cell receptor beta chains from one sample sequenced in a study of cytomegalovirus exposure and HLA in healthy donors. The study ran its PCR with 60 Vbeta and 13 Jbeta primers. Measured with immunoSEQ multiplex PCR; TCRdb has only the in-frame clones, and not every one. The sample contains under 200,000 clones, approximately 80% of which appear only once. Material for sequencing was PBMCs. These receptors were taken from a woman between 45 and 65 years old in good health and CMV-seronegative.

The V gene is TRBV6-6, the J gene TRBJ2-7; no reliable D call. This CDR3 is built from 14 residues. V was clipped by 0 bases and J by 0 bases, with 6 bases between them. Germline CDR1 is MNHNY and CDR2 is SVGAGI (reference sequence). The CDR3 nucleotides are TGTGCCAGCAGTTACTCGGAGAGCTCCTACGAGCAGTACTTC. It yields the protein CASSYSESSYEQYF.

The rearrangement uses TRBV7-2 and TRBJ2-7, with D possibly being TRBD2 (5 bases). CDR1 and CDR2 (germline): SGHTA, FQGNSA. V shed 1 base and J shed 3 bases, with 19 bases lying between them. CDR3 size: 17 residues. DNA for the CDR3: TGTGCCAGCAGCTTAGGCCCCCCCGGGAACGGGAACTACGAGCAGTACTTC. Amino acids: CASSLGPPGNGNYEQYF. The full variable domain, in which reference TRBV7-2 and TRBJ2-7 provide the parts outside the CDR3, is GAGVSQSPSNKVTEKGKDVELRCDPISGHTALYWYRQSLGQGLEFLIYFQGNSAPDKSGLPSDRFSAERTGGSVSTLTIQRTQQEDSAVYLCASSLGPPGNGNYEQYFGPGTRLTVT.

The chain recombines TRBV6-5 with TRBJ2-7, with TRBD1 matching over 8 bases. Trimming cost V 5 bases and J 2 bases; bases outside gene matches: 8. The germline gives CDR1 MNHEY, CDR2 SVGAGI. CDR3 length: 15 residues. The CDR3 loop reads CASSAGTGAAYEQYF. The CDR3 coding sequence is TGTGCCAGCAGTGCCGGGACAGGTGCAGCCTACGAGCAGTACTTC.

The J gene is TRBJ2-3, the V gene TRBV4-3, with 9 bases that match TRBD2. The CDR3 has 16 residues. The V gene end was trimmed by 4 bases and the J gene end by 1 base; junction bases not matched to a gene: 6. Germline V gives CDR1 LGHNA, CDR2 YSLEER. CDR3 coding DNA: TGCGCCAGCAGCCTGCGGTTAGCGGGGGGCACAGATACGCAGTATTTT. Residues: CASSLRLAGGTDTQYF.

The gene calls are TRBV28 and TRBJ2-1; TRBD2 matches 8 bases. V was pared by 5 bases and J by 6 bases, with 15 bases of the junction left unmatched. Germline V gives CDR1 MDHEN, CDR2 SYDVKM. The CDR3 has 17 residues. CDR3 in DNA: TGTGCCAGCAGTCCCTCGGGCGGGGGGCGCTTGGGCAATGAGCAGTTCTTC. Its protein is CASSPSGGGRLGNEQFF.

CDR3 nucleotide sequence: TGTGCCAGCAGCTTCCCTCGGACTAGCGGGAGCCCGGGGTACAATGAGCAGTTCTTC. The encoded protein is CASSFPRTSGSPGYNEQFF. V is TRBV7-2 and J is TRBJ2-1, with TRBD2 identical over 13 bases. Germline V gene data show CDR1 as SGHTA and CDR2 as FQGNSA. This CDR3 spans 19 amino acids. V lost 3 bases and J lost 4; bases outside the gene matches: 12.

The rearrangement uses TRBV6-1 and TRBJ2-7; the D gene is possibly TRBD1 (6 bases). The V gene's germline CDR1 is MNHNS and CDR2 SASEGT. This CDR3 has 15 amino acids. Trimming removed 2 bases at V and 4 bases at J, with 15 bases between. CDR3: CASSESRVGGYEQYF. The CDR3 nucleotides are TGTGCCAGCAGTGAATCAAGGGTAGGGGGTTACGAGCAGTACTTC.

This chain joins TRBV30 and TRBJ2-7; 8 nucleotides line up with TRBD2. Germline V gene lookup returns CDR1 GTSNPN and CDR2 SVGIG (reference sequence). V was clipped by 8 bases and J by 2 bases; unmatched bases: 8. The length of the CDR3 is 13 residues. CDR3 nucleotide sequence: TGTGCCGGATGCCGGGGGGGTACCTACGAGCAGTACTTC. Protein product: CAGCRGGTYEQYF.

The DNA for the CDR3 is TGTGCCAGCAGCCAAGAAAAAGCGTCTAAGAGGCATGAGCAGTTCTTC. Amino acids: CASSQEKASKRHEQFF. The chain couples TRBV4-2 to TRBJ2-1; D is ambiguous. This CDR3 spans 16 amino acids. V lost 0 bases to trimming and J lost 8 bases, with 17 bases between them. Germline V CDR1 and CDR2: LGHNA, YNFKEQ.

The rearrangement uses TRBV5-1 and TRBJ1-4; TRBD1 might be the D (5 bases). Per the germline V gene, CDR1 is SGHRS and CDR2 is YFSETQ. This CDR3 is 14 amino acids long. V lost 0 bases to trimming and J lost 7 bases, with 10 bases between them. CDR3 region: CASSLARDSEKLFF. The CDR3 DNA is TGCGCCAGCAGCTTGGCCAGGGATAGTGAAAAACTGTTTTTT. The whole variable domain, remainder taken from reference TRBV5-1 and TRBJ1-4, is KAGVTQTPRYLIKTRGQQVTLSCSPISGHRSVSWYQQTPGQGLQFLFEYFSETQRNKGNFPGRFSGRQFSNSRSEMNVSTLELGDSALYLCASSLARDSEKLFFGSGTQLSVL.

The rearrangement joins TRBV7-2 to TRBJ1-3; 8 bases are a match to TRBD1. Trimming took 5 bases from V and 0 from J; bases not matched to a gene: 9. The V gene's germline CDR1 is SGHTA and CDR2 FQGNSA. The CDR3 covers 17 residues. The chain's CDR3 is CASSLRTGQYSGNTIYF. Written as DNA, the CDR3 is TGTGCCAGCAGCCTACGGACAGGGCAATACTCTGGAAACACCATATATTTT.

This chain uses TRBV9 with TRBJ2-2; D not certain. Trimming shortened V by 4 bases and J by 0 bases, and 4 bases separated the two germline ends. This CDR3 spans 13 amino acids. The V gene's germline CDR1 is SGDLS and CDR2 YYNGEE. The CDR3 loop reads CASSTTNTGELFF. The CDR3 DNA reads TGTGCCAGCAGCACAACGAACACCGGGGAGCTGTTTTTT. Looking up the rest from reference TRBV9 and TRBJ2-2 gives the full variable domain: DSGVTQTPKHLITATGQRVTLRCSPRSGDLSVYWYQQSLDQGLQFLIQYYNGEERAKGNILERFSAQQFPDLHSELNLSSLELGDSALYFCASSTTNTGELFFGEGSRLTVL.

V gene TRBV19 combines with J gene TRBJ2-5; 7 nucleotides match TRBD1. In germline, CDR1 is LNHDA, CDR2 SQIVND (reference sequence). The V and J ends lost 5 bases and 4 bases, in that order; junction bases with no gene match: 4. The CDR3 length is 13 residues. The CDR3 region has the DNA TGTGCCAGTAGTCGGGACAGTAGAGAGACCCAGTACTTC. Translation gives CASSRDSRETQYF. The full variable domain, with the rest looked up from reference TRBV19 and TRBJ2-5, is DGGITQSPKYLFRKEGQNVTLSCEQNLNHDAMYWYRQDPGQGLRLIYYSQIVNDFQKGDIAEGYSVSREKKESFPLTVTSAQKNPTAFYLCASSRDSRETQYFGPGTRLLVL.

V and J are TRBV7-9 and TRBJ1-5; 7 bases are a match to TRBD1. The CDR3 contains 17 residues. Per the germline V gene, CDR1 is SEHNR and CDR2 is FQNEAQ (reference sequence). J lost 6 bases, V lost 6 bases, and 17 bases had no gene match. The CDR3 nucleotides are TGTGCCAGCAGGGACGACAGGGACCGAGGGCCCGGTCAGCCCCAGCATTTT. Protein sequence: CASRDDRDRGPGQPQHF.

J is TRBJ1-1 and V is TRBV19; D may be TRBD1 (5 bases). The V end was cut by 2 bases, the J end by 7 bases, with 20 bases between. Germline CDR1 is LNHDA and CDR2 is SQIVND (reference sequence). CDR3 length: 16 residues. The CDR3 reads CASSIMGPGGRGEAFF. CDR3 coding DNA: TGTGCCAGTAGTATAATGGGGCCGGGGGGACGCGGTGAAGCTTTCTTT.

The gene calls are TRBV7-8 and TRBJ2-7; TRBD1 aligns across 12 bases. CDR3 length: 15 residues. From germline, CDR1 is SGHVS and CDR2 FQNEAQ. V lost 5 bases and J lost 6; bases outside the gene matches: 8. The CDR3 DNA reads as TGTGCCAGCAGCGAACGGGGACAGGGGGCGGGCGAGCAGTACTTC. Protein sequence: CASSERGQGAGEQYF. Complete variable domain (other parts from reference TRBV7-8 and TRBJ2-7): GAGVSQSPRYKVAKRGQDVALRCDPISGHVSLFWYQQALGQGPEFLTYFQNEAQLDKSGLPSDRFFAERPEGSVSTLKIQRTQQEDSAVYLCASSERGQGAGEQYFGPGTRLTVT.

J is TRBJ1-4 and V is TRBV4-3; tentative D call: TRBD1 (6 bases). The germline gives CDR1 LGHNA, CDR2 YSLEER. V shed 0 bases and J shed 8 bases, with 13 bases lying between them. CDR3 length equals 15 residues. CDR3 in amino acids: CASSQDAGAGEKLFF. The CDR3 DNA sequence: TGCGCCAGCAGCCAAGATGCGGGGGCGGGCGAAAAACTGTTTTTT.

The V and J genes are TRBV7-9 and TRBJ1-3; D is unclear. Per germline, CDR1 SEHNR and CDR2 FQNEAQ (reference sequence). The CDR3 is 18 residues long. Trimming took off 0 bases at V and 0 bases at J, with 15 bases between the two ends. CDR3 nucleotides: TGTGCCAGCAGCTTAGCGCAAGGAGGGCGACCCTCTGGAAACACCATATATTTT. Protein sequence: CASSLAQGGRPSGNTIYF.

This clone was seen only a few times. This chain uses TRBV28 with TRBJ2-7; 9 bases align to TRBD2. From germline, CDR1 is MDHEN and CDR2 SYDVKM. This CDR3 has 17 amino acids. V trimming: 1 base; J trimming: 7 bases; junction bases outside the gene matches: 14. The CDR3 DNA sequence: TGTGCCAGCAGTTTATTGGGTAGCGGGAGTAGGGTCGGAGAGCAGTACTTC. Protein: CASSLLGSGSRVGEQYF.

This clone was counted between two and nine times. The V and J genes are TRBV2 and TRBJ1-5; no firm D call. Germline V gene lookup returns CDR1 SNHLY and CDR2 FYNNEI. The CDR3 extends over 14 amino acids. Trimming shortened V by 4 bases and J by 0 bases, and 7 bases separated the two germline ends. Written as DNA, the CDR3 is TGTGCCAGCAGTGTCGGTCATAGCAATCAGCCCCAGCATTTT. The encoded protein is CASSVGHSNQPQHF.

The V gene is TRBV6-5, the J gene TRBJ1-5; D is unclear. In germline, CDR1 is MNHEY, CDR2 SVGAGI. There are 14 residues in the CDR3. With 4 bases removed from V and 10 bases from J, the gap between germline ends came to 17 bases. CDR3 loop: CASSFGSPPVPQHF. CDR3 bases: TGTGCCAGCAGTTTTGGCTCACCCCCTGTACCCCAGCATTTT.